The rows below give T cell receptor beta chains drawn from one sample of a study of OX40 agonist ivuxolimab in advanced cancers. Measured with immunoSEQ multiplex PCR; TCRdb has only the in-frame clones, and not every one. The repertoire holds tens of thousands of clones, with around nine tenths as singletons. The source was CD4+ or CD8+ T cells sorted from blood, collected in a trial of the OX40 agonist ivuxolimab. Receptors were obtained from an adult with an advanced solid tumor such as melanoma, head and neck, liver or kidney cancer. CDR3s include the opening cysteine and the closing phenylalanine or tryptophan. The D gene is left open where the match is weak. Rows may omit the clone size; those that give it use once, few, many or a size class.

D gene	clone size	CDR3 length	J gene	V gene	CDR3 DNA	CDR3 protein
.	.	12	TRBJ2-7	TRBV7-2	TGTGCCAGCAGCTTCGAGTACTACGAGCAGTACTTC	CASSFEYYEQYF
.	.	14	TRBJ2-7	TRBV2	TGTGCCAGCAGTGAGAGGCAGTCCTCCTACGAGCAGTACTTC	CASSERQSSYEQYF
.	.	15	TRBJ1-2	TRBV5-8	TGTGCCAGCAGCTTGCACGCTAGCCTCTCATCTGGCTACACCTTC	CASSLHASLSSGYTF
TRBD1	.	16	TRBJ2-2	TRBV5-6	TGTGCCAGCAGCTATGGGACAGGTTCGAACACCGGGGAGCTGTTTTTT	CASSYGTGSNTGELFF
TRBD2	.	17	TRBJ2-3	TRBV7-6	TGTGCCAGCAGCTCCCCCCGAGCGGGGCATAGCACAGATACGCAGTATTTT	CASSSPRAGHSTDTQYF
TRBD1	once	16	TRBJ2-7	TRBV2	TGTGCCAGCAGCGCTTCCTGGGGGACAGGGGGTAACGAGCAGTACTTC	CASSASWGTGGNEQYF
.	.	14	TRBJ2-7	TRBV7-9	TGTGCCAGCAGCTCCCCAGCGGAGTCCTACGAGCAGTACTTC	CASSSPAESYEQYF
TRBD1	once	15	TRBJ1-5	TRBV5-5	TGTGCCAGCAGCCCCTCGACAGGGTACAATCAGCCCCAGCATTTT	CASSPSTGYNQPQHF
TRBD1	.	19	TRBJ2-4	TRBV14	TGTGCCAGCAGCCAAGATCTAGGACAGGCGAAACTAGCCAAAAACATTCAGTACTTC	CASSQDLGQAKLAKNIQYF
.	few	15	TRBJ1-5	TRBV27	TGTGCCAGCAGACCTTCCTTAACGAGCAATCAGCCCCAGCATTTT	CASRPSLTSNQPQHF
.	once	16	TRBJ2-2	TRBV5-1	TGCGCCAGCAGCCACGACCGGGCAGGGAGAGGCGGGGAGCTGTTTTTT	CASSHDRAGRGGELFF
TRBD1	.	14	TRBJ2-7	TRBV18	TGTGCCAGCTCACGTGACAGGGTTGACAACGAGCAGTACTTC	CASSRDRVDNEQYF
.	.	14	TRBJ2-1	TRBV6-1	TGTGCCAGCACCCCGGGTCCAAACTACAATGAGCAGTTCTTC	CASTPGPNYNEQFF
.	.	14	TRBJ1-5	TRBV28	TGTGCCAGCAGTCCCCCAGGTAGCAATCAGCCCCAGCATTTT	CASSPPGSNQPQHF
.	.	15	TRBJ1-1	TRBV2	TGTGCCAGCAGTGATAAGGGCGGGATGAACACTGAAGCTTTCTTT	CASSDKGGMNTEAFF
.	.	16	TRBJ2-2	TRBV5-1	TGCGCCAGCAGCTCGCCCCTACGGGGCGGTCTTGGGGAGCTGTTTTTT	CASSSPLRGGLGELFF